This T cell receptor (beta chain) was recorded in a study of cytotoxic CD8 clonotypes in ibrutinib-treated CLL. Background on the study: Responses comprised 24 partial and 2 complete; at median about 68 months, approximately 15 remained remitted and about 12 progressed. General study points: Age-matched healthy donor levels were exceeded by baseline clonality, which tracked circulating CD8+ T-cell counts.

Method: immunoSEQ multiplex PCR; TCRdb's copy keeps in-frame clones and lacks some. The sample contains approximately 340,000 clones, 60% to 80% of which appear only once. This CDR3 contains 16 residues. A remark on this clone: Its antigen is unknown.

The chain has TRBV12-2 and TRBJ2-7; the D call TRBD1 from the table was never checked on the DNA. TRBV12-2 is tagged as a pseudogene. The clonotype comes from a human donor with chronic lymphocytic leukemia. Sequencing was performed on PBMCs, taken after 36 months of ibrutinib treatment. CDR3 in amino acids: CASRLTGTASSYEQYF. For the CDR3, the DNA is TGTGCAAGTCGCTTAACAGGGACAGCGAGCTCCTACGAGCAGTACTTC.